This TCR beta chain was observed in a study of OX40 agonist ivuxolimab in advanced cancers. TCRdb's table, derived via immunoSEQ multiplex PCR, lists solely in-frame clones and lacks some. The profile shows 70,000 or so clones, about nine tenths of them singletons. About this clone: Its antigen is currently unknown.

Whole-study findings and limits: The expanded peripheral T cells' antigen specificity was not determined. By week 6 at 0.1 to 3.0 mg/kg, blood CD4+ and CD8+ T cells had expanded clonally. More expanded clones were seen, on average, in CD8+ T cells than in CD4+.

V lost 2 bases to trimming and J lost 1 base; unmatched junction nucleotides: 1. Germline CDR1 MDHEN, CDR2 SYDVKM. The CDR3 is 15 amino acids. This TCR came from an adult with an advanced solid tumor such as melanoma, head and neck, liver or kidney cancer. The source material was CD4+ or CD8+ T cells sorted from blood, sampled in a trial of the OX40 agonist ivuxolimab. V usage is TRBV28 and J usage is TRBJ2-1; TRBD1 aligns across 8 bases. CDR3 DNA sequence: TGTGCCAGCAGTTTACAGGGGGCATCCTACAATGAGCAGTTCTTC. It specifies CASSLQGASYNEQFF. The whole variable domain, filled in from reference TRBV28 and TRBJ2-1, reads DVKVTQSSRYLVKRTGEKVFLECVQDMDHENMFWYRQDPGLGLRLIYFSYDVKMKEKGDIPEGYSVSREKKERFSLILESASTNQTSMYLCASSLQGASYNEQFFGPGTRLTVL.